This T cell receptor beta chain was recorded in a study of shared clonotypes between healthy human individuals. Looking at the study overall: Every donor yielded three CD4 naive, three CD4 memory, two CD8 naive and one CD8 memory plate. General observations from the study: Compared with clonotypes that all four donors shared, non-shared clonotypes had lower generation probabilities. Larger richness was generally estimated for naive than memory subsets. A handful of donors shared around 5.2% of their naive CD4 clonotypes.

Germline CDR1 SGHVS, CDR2 FNYEAQ. The CDR3 covers 17 residues. The V gene end was trimmed by 2 bases and the J gene end by 1 base; junction bases not matched to a gene: 7. Of note for this clone: Its target is unknown.

Profiling relied on immunoSEQ multiplex PCR, and the TCRdb table lists in-frame clones only, not all of them. The table includes over 400,000 clones, 90% to 96% detected once. V gene TRBV7-6 combines with J gene TRBJ2-3; 9 nucleotides align to TRBD1. The clonotype originates from a woman aged 25 to 39 in good health. Sequenced material: naive CD4+ T cells sorted from blood. Subset noted: CD45RA+ positively selected. The CDR3 region is CASSLLQGAFGTDTQYF. CDR3 nucleotide sequence: TGTGCCAGCAGCTTACTACAGGGGGCGTTCGGCACAGATACGCAGTATTTT.